A selection of T cell receptor beta chains follows, all from one sample in a study of control samples from healthy donors and cancer patients. TCRdb keeps only in-frame clones here, not all; method: immunoSEQ multiplex PCR. The profile shows some 130,000 clones, roughly 90% of them singletons. Sequenced input: blood. Receptors originate from a woman aged 50 to 60 in good health. Both conserved end residues are part of each CDR3. A D gene is named only where the DNA matches it firmly. Not all rows give a size; the values are once, few, many and, for expanded clones, a class.

DNA	CDR3	D	size	V	J
TGTGCCAGCAGGCGGACAGGGGGAAACGAGCAGTACTTC	CASRRTGGNEQYF	TRBD1	NA	TRBV12-3/TRBV12-4	TRBJ2-7
TGTGCCAGCAGTGATAGCGCGGGACAGGGGGCCGAGGAGCAGTTCTTC	CASSDSAGQGAEEQFF	TRBD1	few	TRBV6-1	TRBJ2-1
TGTGCCAGCAGCCATCCTAAAACGGGGGAGCAGTACTTC	CASSHPKTGEQYF	NA	NA	TRBV28	TRBJ2-7
TGTGCCTGGAGTGTATGGGGGAACACCATATATTTT	CAWSVWGNTIYF	NA	NA	TRBV30	TRBJ1-3
TGTGCCAGTAGGATCCTTGGGACAGGGAATGAAAAACTGTTTTTT	CASRILGTGNEKLFF	TRBD1	NA	TRBV19	TRBJ1-4
TGTGCCAGCTCACCACCGGCTAGCGGGAGACAAAACAATGAGCAGTTCTTC	CASSPPASGRQNNEQFF	TRBD2	NA	TRBV18	TRBJ2-1
TGTGCCAGCAGCCCCCATGGGGATACGCAGTATTTT	CASSPHGDTQYF	NA	NA	TRBV7-2	TRBJ2-3
TGTGCCAGCAGCCCCCCAGGCGGGGTCGATAATGAAAAACTGTTTTTT	CASSPPGGVDNEKLFF	NA	few	TRBV7-9	TRBJ1-4
TGTGCCAGCAGTGAAGTCAACACCTACGAGCAGTACTTC	CASSEVNTYEQYF	NA	NA	TRBV2	TRBJ2-7
TGTGCCAGCAGTTATAGGGGGAGCTCCTATAATTCACCCCTCCACTTT	CASSYRGSSYNSPLHF	NA	NA	TRBV6-5	TRBJ1-6
TGTGCCTGGAGTGGGGAGACAGGCCGTAGCAATCAGCCCCAGCATTTT	CAWSGETGRSNQPQHF	NA	NA	TRBV30	TRBJ1-5
TGTGCCAGCAGTTACTCGGAAAGGGCGGGTCAGCCCCAGCATTTT	CASSYSERAGQPQHF	NA	NA	TRBV6-5	TRBJ1-5
TGTGCCAGCAGCCAGATTCACGGGGGGATGGGGGCAGATACGCAGTATTTT	CASSQIHGGMGADTQYF	TRBD2	NA	TRBV7-6	TRBJ2-3